This T cell receptor (beta chain) is drawn from a study of read filtering for tumor transcriptome and immune sequencing. Across the study: After DNase treatment, RNA was made into whole-transcriptome libraries. Per sample, TCR-region reads ranged about 4 to 10.27 million by IR-seq, about 85 to 1,400 by RNA-seq.

The library was built from roughly 400 ng RNA with molecular barcoded adaptors for alpha/delta and beta/gamma chains. TCRdb reprocessed the reads with MiXCR, giving one entry per CDR3 protein. Among about 90,000 distinct CDR3 sequences, more than 9% were seen once, and the ten largest hold about 15%. The CDR3 covers 19 residues. Germline CDR1 is SGHRS and CDR2 is YFSETQ. Trimming took 4 bases from V and 2 from J, leaving 24 bases between them. Study conclusions and caveats: Roughly 79% of IR-seq clonotypes had one read, totaling 3% to 4.5% of reads; RNA-seq: 74.6% and 44.6%.

This clonotype has ten or more counts. Its antigen is unknown. Sampling of bone marrow took place during active disease in every patient. The V and J genes are TRBV5-1 and TRBJ1-4; no definite D call. Sequencing was carried out using a population of CD138-negative cells sorted from bone marrow. The receptor was isolated from a donor over 35 with multiple myeloma. CDR3: CASSAPRQHNWETNEKLFF. The CDR3 nucleotides are TGCGCCAGCAGCGCTCCCCGACAACACAACTGGGAGACTAATGAAAAACTGTTTTTT.